Sequencing of this T cell receptor beta chain was carried out in a study of shared clonotypes between healthy human individuals. Libraries were prepared by immunoSEQ multiplex PCR; TCRdb keeps only in-frame clonotypes and omits some of them. The data contain some 580,000 clones, around 97% of them seen just once; the ten biggest clones take up 0.045% to 0.06%. Of note for this clone: Its cognate antigen is unknown.

Those who donated were healthy HIV-negative adults, with no recent acute infections or vaccinations reported. The V gene lost 7 bases and the J gene lost 3 bases, with 10 bases spanning the gap. Germline CDR1 SNHLY, CDR2 FYNNEI. This CDR3 is 14 amino acids long. Whole-study results and caveats: An effect of sequencing depth on clonotype sharing among donors was expected.

Sample: naive CD4+ T cells sorted from blood. The subset denotes: CD45RA+ positively selected. This TCR was recovered from a woman under 40 in good health. The chain links TRBV2 to TRBJ1-6; D possibly corresponds to TRBD1 (5 bases). The CDR3 loop is CASNGAVYNSPLHF. The CDR3 bases are TGTGCCAGCAACGGGGCAGTCTATAATTCACCCCTCCACTTT.